A selection of T cell receptor beta chains follows, all from one sample in a study of long-term antiretroviral therapy in people with HIV. The table came from immunoSEQ multiplex PCR; TCRdb's copy has only in-frame clones and leaves some out. The sample contains 7,300 or so clones, about four fifths of which appear only once. Material: unsorted PBMCs, obtained approximately 0.9 years before starting antiretroviral therapy. The receptors were sampled from a man aged 35 to 55 with HIV. CDR3s include the opening cysteine and the closing phenylalanine or tryptophan. Each record gives: V gene, clone size, J gene, D gene, CDR3 protein, CDR3 DNA. The D gene is left open where the match is weak. Size tells how often a clone was seen (once, few, many) or the class of an expanded clone, and some rows leave it out.

>TRBV5-4|NA|TRBJ2-7|NA
CASSQDTGREQYF
TGTGCCAGCAGCCAGGACACAGGGCGCGAGCAGTACTTC
>TRBV19|NA|TRBJ2-2|TRBD1
CASSRGTGGRVRVGELFF
TGTGCCAGTAGTAGAGGGACAGGGGGCAGGGTTAGAGTCGGGGAGCTGTTTTTT
>TRBV7-3|NA|TRBJ2-2|NA
CASSLSGGNTGELFF
TGTGCCAGCAGCTTAAGTGGGGGGAACACCGGGGAGCTGTTTTTT
>TRBV19|NA|TRBJ2-2|NA
CASGPSWENTGELFF
TGTGCCAGTGGGCCCTCCTGGGAGAACACCGGGGAGCTGTTTTTT
>TRBV6-1|NA|TRBJ1-2|TRBD1
CASSDSPGQVDGYTF
TGTGCCAGCAGCGACTCTCCGGGACAGGTGGATGGCTACACCTTC
>TRBV19|NA|TRBJ2-7|NA
CASSSPGLPHSYEQYF
TGTGCCAGTAGTTCGCCGGGACTTCCCCACTCCTACGAGCAGTACTTC
>TRBV28|NA|TRBJ2-7|NA
CASRVSGPGGEQYF
TGTGCCAGCAGGGTATCGGGACCTGGGGGTGAGCAGTACTTC
>TRBV7-8|once|TRBJ1-1|NA
CASSESGTRAEAFF
TGTGCCAGCAGCGAAAGTGGGACGAGGGCTGAAGCTTTCTTT
>TRBV30|NA|TRBJ2-3|NA
CAFAAGTNLPDTQYF
TGTGCCTTTGCGGCGGGGACGAATTTACCAGATACGCAGTATTTT
>TRBV5-6|NA|TRBJ1-2|TRBD1
CASSFQAGGHGYTF
TGTGCCAGCAGCTTTCAGGCAGGGGGTCATGGCTACACCTTC
>TRBV19|NA|TRBJ1-5|NA
CASSISGDSNQPQHF
TGTGCCAGTAGTATAAGTGGGGATAGCAATCAGCCCCAGCATTTT
>TRBV13|once|TRBJ1-1|NA
CASSPGAPEAFF
TGTGCCAGCAGCCCGGGTGCGCCTGAAGCTTTCTTT
>TRBV7-8|NA|TRBJ2-7|TRBD1
CASSLGGQETYEQYF
TGTGCCAGCAGCTTAGGGGGACAGGAGACCTACGAGCAGTACTTC
>TRBV13|large|TRBJ2-7|NA
CASSLGQYEQYF
TGTGCCAGCAGCTTAGGGCAGTACGAGCAGTACTTC